This TCR beta chain was captured by sequencing in a study of pediatric ulcerative colitis (dated by TCRdb to between 2018 and 2020). In the study overall: Pancolitis was present in several ulcerative colitis patients and left-sided colitis in two, and histology consistent with ulcerative colitis was found in all of these patients. From roughly 10 newly diagnosed, treatment-naive pediatric ulcerative colitis patients and four non-IBD control children, paired blood and rectal samples were collected. By Pediatric Ulcerative Colitis Activity Index, mild disease was classified in a couple of patients, moderate disease in several and acute severe colitis in three. Findings and caveats that apply to the study as a whole: Blood-derived T cells may have been included in rectal pinch biopsies, especially in patients with overt colitis. Compared with controls, ulcerative colitis patients showed significantly higher autologous blood-rectal clonal overlap, a finding that suggests increased T cell trafficking to inflamed tissue. A couple of patients' blood samples yielded substantially fewer templates for technical reasons and were excluded from blood-rectal overlap analysis. The healthy control group was small, with only a handful of individuals. A couple of rectal CDR3 clonotypes were detected in all ulcerative colitis patients and were not detected in any of the controls. Features of the rectal repertoire distinguished controls, mild-moderate colitis patients and acute severe colitis patients, and in acute severe colitis rectal diversity was lower because of clonal expansions. Because the repertoires came from total lymphocyte DNA, rare subsets such as regulatory T cells may have patterns that are not reflected.

During colonoscopy, one to two pinch biopsies were obtained from the rectum for research purposes. Ulcerative colitis patients had received no immunosuppressive medication before the diagnostic colonoscopy. Before DNA isolation, rectal biopsies were subjected to proteinase K digestion. The Wizard kit (Promega) was used to extract genomic DNA from the blood and intestinal samples. The V end loses 4 bases and the J end loses 1 base, and a stretch of 20 bases separates them. Looking up the germline V gene yields CDR1 MGHRA and CDR2 YSYEKL. Including the terminal cysteine and phenylalanine, the CDR3 comprises 18 residues. CDR3 DNA only is kept here, 54 bases in frame from base 1. Comment on this clone: Its antigen target is currently unknown. No much larger clone exists at a distance of one base, and base qualities are not known.

Using the immunoSEQ TRB Survey service, rearranged CDR3 beta regions were amplified from genomic DNA with multiplex V and J primers. To keep depth equal across samples, survey-level sequencing depth of up to 500,000 reads per sample was applied. Libraries were purified, pooled and sequenced on Illumina technology. The source study handled its data this way. Productive clonality, sample overlap, pairwise scatters, CDR3 beta length, V/D/J gene usage and productiveness were all assessed with the immunoSEQ online tools. Calculated diversity was defined as the number of unique rearrangements divided by total templates times 100, and Shannon and Simpson indices were additionally computed. Principal component analysis was performed on Z-score normalized data with the R prcomp function and the ggbiplot package. Blood-rectal clonal overlap within each subject was quantified with Morisita's index. In its TCRdb copy, this immuneACCESS table keeps in-frame sequences only and misses some clones. Where compared with another copy, unresolved V genes explain less than half of these, and the others have no known cause. That table supplies the V and J calls and clone size; D and trimming were determined from the DNA. In this sample the table shows over 15,000 clones, just under 75% of which occur a single time. Under 7.5% of the sample belongs to the ten largest clones.

The sample taken for sequencing was gut tissue. Recombination linked TRBV4-1 to TRBJ2-4; the D gene is possibly TRBD2, with 6 bases matching. The sequence was obtained from a boy between 10 and 17 years old with moderate ulcerative colitis. The DNA sequence follows: TGCGCCAGCAGCCCAAGAAGAAATACGGGAGAGGCCAAAAACATTCAGTACTTC. Translated, this gives CASSPRRNTGEAKNIQYF.